One and the same sample provided the 5 T cell receptor beta chains below, sequenced in a study of OX40 agonist ivuxolimab in advanced cancers. Libraries were prepared by immunoSEQ multiplex PCR; TCRdb keeps only in-frame clonotypes and omits some of them. The data hold fewer than 85,000 clones, with around 90% observed a single time. Specimen: CD4+ or CD8+ T cells sorted from blood, collected in a trial of the OX40 agonist ivuxolimab. These receptors were collected from an adult with an advanced solid tumor such as melanoma, head and neck, liver or kidney cancer.

The chain recombines TRBV30 with TRBJ2-7; D call uncertain. Deletions cut 2 bases from V and 0 bases from J, with 5 bases between. This CDR3 contains 12 residues. The germline gives CDR1 GTSNPN, CDR2 SVGIG (reference sequence). CDR3 loop: CAWSWYSYEQYF. CDR3 nucleotide sequence: TGTGCCTGGAGTTGGTACTCCTACGAGCAGTACTTC. The entire variable domain, with the rest obtained from reference TRBV30 and TRBJ2-7, is as follows: SQTIHQWPATLVQPVGSPLSLECTVEGTSNPNLYWYRQAAGRGLQLLFYSVGIGQISSEVPQNLSASRPQDRQFILSSKKLLLSDSGFYLCAWSWYSYEQYFGPGTRLTVT.

The chain joins TRBV5-1 to TRBJ2-2; perhaps TRBD1 as D (6 bases). V lost 3 bases, J lost 0 bases, and 9 bases lay in between. Looked up from germline, CDR1 is SGHRS and CDR2 is YFSETQ. The CDR3 is made up of 15 amino acids. CDR3 nucleotide sequence: TGCGCCAGCAGCTCGGGACACCCGAACACCGGGGAGCTGTTTTTT. It codes for CASSSGHPNTGELFF.

The rearrangement uses TRBV5-4 and TRBJ2-7; TRBD2 agrees at 13 bases. This CDR3 spans 17 amino acids. The germline V gene has CDR1 SGHNT and CDR2 YYREEE (reference sequence). The V and J ends lost 4 bases and 1 base, in that order; junction bases with no gene match: 8. The CDR3 reads CASSTGTSGIVSYEQYF. The CDR3, as DNA: TGTGCCAGCAGCACCGGGACTAGCGGGATTGTTTCCTACGAGCAGTACTTC.

The chain recombines TRBV18 with TRBJ2-7, with D possibly TRBD1 on 6 matching bases. This CDR3 has 14 amino acids. CDR1 is KGHSH, CDR2 LQKENI, per germline. Trimming left V 6 bases short and J 5 bases short, with 17 bases between. CDR3 nucleotides: TGTGCCAGCTCCCCCGGGGCAGGGGTCCACGAGCAGTACTTC. Translation gives CASSPGAGVHEQYF.

This chain uses TRBV29-1 with TRBJ2-3, with D uncertain. In germline, CDR1 is SQVTM, CDR2 ANQGSEA. Between the trimmed V and J ends, which lost 6 bases and 3 bases, there was a span of 1 base. The CDR3 has 9 amino acids. Here the CDR3 DNA reads TGCAGCGTGACAGATACGCAGTATTTT. Protein sequence: CSVTDTQYF.